This entry lists 5 T cell receptor beta chains sequenced from one sample in a study of shared clonotypes between healthy human individuals (dated by TCRdb to the early 2020s). The library was produced with the immunoSEQ multiplex PCR assay. TCRdb holds this immuneACCESS table with in-frame rearrangements only. Some clones are missing; in checked studies, unresolved V genes explain under half, and the rest has no known cause. The sample table holds roughly 2.6 million clones, of which over 85% were seen once. The top ten clones comprise around 0.14% of the sample. Sequenced sample: naive CD4+ T cells sorted from blood. In the paper's terms, the cell subset or site label means: CD45RA+ positively selected. The receptor set was obtained from a man aged 18 to 30 in good health.

The CDR3 DNA sequence: TGTGCCAGTAGTATCGGTGCGGCTCTGACCAATGAAAAACTGTTTTTT. Protein product: CASSIGAALTNEKLFF. The chain couples TRBV19 to TRBJ1-4; the D is unclear. Per germline, CDR1 LNHDA and CDR2 SQIVND (reference sequence). This CDR3 region has 16 residues. With 3 bases removed from V and 5 bases from J, the gap between germline ends came to 16 bases.

The V and J genes are TRBV6-1 and TRBJ1-2; 9 positions agree with TRBD1. The V gene's germline CDR1 is MNHNS and CDR2 SASEGT. The CDR3 covers 15 residues. Trimming at V came to 6 bases and at J to 8 bases, leaving 13 bases not matched to a gene. The DNA for the CDR3 is TGTGCCAGCAGATTATCCGGGACAGGGATGACGGGCTACACCTTC. This gives the protein CASRLSGTGMTGYTF.

Points on this clone: Relative to the germline gene, one junction end is altered; a read error may explain this. This chain joins TRBV7-2 and TRBJ2-7; D may be TRBD2 (6 bases). The germline CDR1 and CDR2 sequences are SGHTA and FQGNSA. The CDR3 covers 16 residues. DNA of the CDR3: TGCGCCAGCAGCCAAGGCCAGCGGGCTAGTTCCTACGAGCAGTACTTC. It encodes CASSQGQRASSYEQYF.

The J gene is TRBJ2-5, the V gene TRBV2; either TRBD1 or TRBD2 may supply D (5 bases each). The germline CDR1 and CDR2 sequences are SNHLY and FYNNEI. The CDR3 contains 14 residues. V lost 10 bases, J lost 5 bases, and 20 bases lay in between. The CDR3 DNA reads as TGTGCCACCCCCCGGGACCCGAGTATGGAGACCCAGTACTTC. This sequence encodes CATPRDPSMETQYF.

V gene TRBV7-9 combines with J gene TRBJ2-5; D gene ambiguous. The V end was cut by 7 bases, the J end by 0 bases, with 15 bases between. The CDR3 extends over 15 amino acids. CDR1 is SEHNR, CDR2 FQNEAQ, per germline (reference sequence). The CDR3 here is CASNLWFRDQETQYF. The CDR3, as DNA: TGTGCCAGCAATTTATGGTTTAGGGACCAAGAGACCCAGTACTTC.